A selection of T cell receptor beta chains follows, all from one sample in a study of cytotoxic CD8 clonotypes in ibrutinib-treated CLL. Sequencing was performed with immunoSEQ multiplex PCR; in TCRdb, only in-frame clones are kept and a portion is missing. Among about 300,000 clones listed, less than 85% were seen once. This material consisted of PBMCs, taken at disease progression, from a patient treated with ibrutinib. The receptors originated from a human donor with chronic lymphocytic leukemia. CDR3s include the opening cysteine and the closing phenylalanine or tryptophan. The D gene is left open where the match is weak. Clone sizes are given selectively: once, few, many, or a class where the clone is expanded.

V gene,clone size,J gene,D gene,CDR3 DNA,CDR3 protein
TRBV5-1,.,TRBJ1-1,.,TGCGCCAGCAGCTTTTCGGGAGATATGAACACTGAAGCTTTCTTT,CASSFSGDMNTEAFF
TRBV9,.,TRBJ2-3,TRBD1,TGTGCCAGCAGCGGGGACAGGGGGACCGATACGCAGTATTTT,CASSGDRGTDTQYF
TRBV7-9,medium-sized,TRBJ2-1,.,TGTGCCAGCAGCTTACTAGGTATTAGCGAACACAATGAGCAGTTCTTC,CASSLLGISEHNEQFF
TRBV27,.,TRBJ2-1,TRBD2,TGTGCCAGCAGCCAGCGGGGACTAATGAATGAGCAGTTCTTC,CASSQRGLMNEQFF
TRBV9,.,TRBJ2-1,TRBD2,TGTGCCAGCAGCGAACGGGACTACCACAATGAGCAGTTCTTC,CASSERDYHNEQFF
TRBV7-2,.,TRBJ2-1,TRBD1,TGTGCCAGCAGCACCACCGGGACAGACTACAATGAGCAGTTCTTC,CASSTTGTDYNEQFF
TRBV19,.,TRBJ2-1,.,TGTGCCAGTAGAGACTACCTCTACAATGAGCAGTTCTTC,CASRDYLYNEQFF
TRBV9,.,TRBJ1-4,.,TGTGCCAGCAGCGTAGCCGGGGCGGTTGGCGAAAAACTGTTTTTT,CASSVAGAVGEKLFF
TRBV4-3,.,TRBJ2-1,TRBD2,TGCGCCAGCAGCCTGCAGCGGGATTATTACAATGAGCAGTTCTTC,CASSLQRDYYNEQFF
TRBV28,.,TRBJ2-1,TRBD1,TGTGCCAGCAGTCCTCGGACAGGGGGGTCCTACAATGAGCAGTTCTTC,CASSPRTGGSYNEQFF
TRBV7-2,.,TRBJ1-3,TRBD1,TGTGCCAGCAGCTTAGGGGACAGCTACTCTGGAAACACCATATATTTT,CASSLGDSYSGNTIYF
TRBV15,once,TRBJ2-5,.,TGTGCCACCAGCAGAGATCGCGGGTGGGGCGAGACCCAGTACTTC,CATSRDRGWGETQYF
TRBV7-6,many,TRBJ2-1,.,TGTGCCAGCAGTCGAGACAGATTTACGAACAATGAGCAGTTCTTC,CASSRDRFTNNEQFF
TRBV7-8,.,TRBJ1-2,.,TGTGCCAGCAGCTTAGGCGGGGGGCTGGGGGGCTACACCTTC,CASSLGGGLGGYTF
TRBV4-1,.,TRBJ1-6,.,TGCGCCAGCACCAATCCGGGGGACTCACCCCTCCACTTT,CASTNPGDSPLHF
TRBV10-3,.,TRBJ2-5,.,TGTGCCATCAGTGAGTGGGCTAAGAATGAAGAGACCCAGTACTTC,CAISEWAKNEETQYF
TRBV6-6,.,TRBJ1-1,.,TGTGCCAGCAGTAGCAGGGACTCGAACACTGAAGCTTTCTTT,CASSSRDSNTEAFF
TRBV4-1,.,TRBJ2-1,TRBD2,TGCGCCAGCAGCCAGGGACTAAGCTCCTACAATGAGCAGTTCTTC,CASSQGLSSYNEQFF
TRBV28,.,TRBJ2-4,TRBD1,TGTGCCAGCGGACCAACAGGGGCAGCAAACATTCAGTACTTC,CASGPTGAANIQYF
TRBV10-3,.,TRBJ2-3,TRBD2,TGTGCCATCAGTGTAAGGGATAGCGGGAGCACAGATACGCAGTATTTT,CAISVRDSGSTDTQYF
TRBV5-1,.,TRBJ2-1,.,TGCGCCAGCAGCTTGGGGGCGGTTTACAATGAGCAGTTCTTC,CASSLGAVYNEQFF
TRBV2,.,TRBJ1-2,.,TGTGCCAGCAGGGGGGGTGAGGGGCTCTATGGCTACACCTTC,CASRGGEGLYGYTF
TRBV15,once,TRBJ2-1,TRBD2,TGTGCCACCAGCAGAGATCGAGCGGGGGGCTCCTACAATGAGCAGTTCTTC,CATSRDRAGGSYNEQFF
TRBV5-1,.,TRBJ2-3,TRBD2,TGCGCCAGCAGCTTCGTACTAGCGGACTTGGATACGCAGTATTTT,CASSFVLADLDTQYF
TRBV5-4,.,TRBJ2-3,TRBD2,TGTGCCAGCAGCTTGGGAGCGGGAGTGGGTACAGATACGCAGTATTTT,CASSLGAGVGTDTQYF
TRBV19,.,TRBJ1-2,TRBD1,TGTGCCAGTAGTACCGGGACAGGGGGCAACTATGGCTACACCTTC,CASSTGTGGNYGYTF
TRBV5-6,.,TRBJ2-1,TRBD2,TGTGCCAGCAGCTTGGGGCTAGCGGGAGTCGGCTATGAGCAGTTCTTC,CASSLGLAGVGYEQFF
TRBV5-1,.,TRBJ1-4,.,TGCGCCAGCAGCTTGGCCGGGTTCGAGAATGAAAAACTGTTTTTT,CASSLAGFENEKLFF
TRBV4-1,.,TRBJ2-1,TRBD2,TGCGCCAGCAGCCCTTTTAGAACTGGACTAGCGGGAGTGAAAAGGTTCTTC,CASSPFRTGLAGVKRFF
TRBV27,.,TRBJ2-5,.,TGTGCCAGCAGTTTAAGCAGGGCCCAAGAGACCCAGTACTTC,CASSLSRAQETQYF
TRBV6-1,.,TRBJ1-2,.,TGTGCCAGCAGTAGGGTGTCTGTAGCTAACTATGGCTACACCTTC,CASSRVSVANYGYTF